The 28 T cell receptor beta chains below were found in one sample sequenced in a study of blood T cell repertoires in COVID-19. Assay used: immunoSEQ multiplex PCR; TCRdb lists only in-frame clones, some missing. The table has tens of thousands of clones, roughly nine tenths seen once. What was sequenced was peripheral blood. The receptors shown here come from a male donor with acute or convalescent COVID-19.

The J gene is TRBJ2-2, the V gene TRBV24-1; 9 positions agree with TRBD2. This CDR3 is 17 amino acids long. Germline loops: CDR1 KGHDR, CDR2 SFDVKD. The V gene end was trimmed by 4 bases and the J gene end by 8 bases; junction bases not matched to a gene: 13. The CDR3 region is CATSDLWEAGGRGELFF. DNA of the CDR3: TGTGCCACCAGTGACCTTTGGGAAGCGGGGGGTCGAGGGGAGCTGTTTTTT.

This chain connects TRBV5-1 to TRBJ1-4; D possibly corresponds to TRBD1 (6 bases). Germline CDR1 is SGHRS and CDR2 is YFSETQ. Trimming removed 0 bases at V and 8 bases at J, with 14 bases between. This CDR3 region has 15 residues. CDR3 protein: CASSLGAGVREKLFF. CDR3 nucleotide sequence: TGCGCCAGCAGCTTGGGGGCAGGGGTAAGGGAAAAACTGTTTTTT.

The V and J genes are TRBV30 and TRBJ2-1; 7 bases map to TRBD2. CDR1 GTSNPN and CDR2 SVGIG come from the germline V gene (reference sequence). The CDR3 contains 12 residues. The V and J ends lost 2 bases and 8 bases, in that order; junction bases with no gene match: 3. CDR3 sequence reads: CAWSRGGDEQFF. The CDR3 DNA sequence: TGTGCCTGGAGTAGGGGAGGGGATGAGCAGTTCTTC.

The chain has TRBV4-2 and TRBJ1-4; tentatively, D is TRBD1 (5 bases). CDR3 length: 18 amino acids. Germline V gives CDR1 LGHNA, CDR2 YNFKEQ. The V end lost 0 bases, the J end lost 3 bases, and 17 bases lay between the germline ends. In DNA form, the CDR3 reads TGTGCCAGCAGCCAAGATGGGCGGAGTTTAGGGGCTAATGAAAAACTGTTTTTT. Translated: CASSQDGRSLGANEKLFF.

The chain carries TRBV3-1 (or the pseudogene TRBV3-2) and TRBJ1-5; no clear D. This CDR3 comprises 14 residues. Trimming removed 0 bases from V and 4 bases from J, with 7 bases in between. The germline V gene has CDR1 LGHDT and CDR2 YNNKEL (reference sequence). Here the CDR3 DNA reads TGTGCCAGCAGCCAAGATCGGGTAAATCAGCCCCAGCATTTT. Its protein product is CASSQDRVNQPQHF.

The J gene is TRBJ1-1, the V gene TRBV29-1; 8 bases agree with TRBD1. V lost 4 bases, J lost 8 bases, and 6 bases stayed unmatched. The CDR3 sequence is 12 residues long. Germline-derived CDR1 and CDR2 are SQVTM and ANQGSEA. DNA for the CDR3: TGCAGCGTTGGGACAGGGAGGATGGAAGCTTTCTTT. Translating gives CSVGTGRMEAFF.

The J gene is TRBJ1-5, the V gene TRBV19, with 9 bases that match TRBD1. The germline CDR1 and CDR2 sequences are LNHDA and SQIVND (reference sequence). V gave up 5 bases and J gave up 6 bases; unmatched junction bases: 5. The CDR3 sequence is 14 residues long. The CDR3 loop is CASSGTGLGQPQHF. CDR3 DNA sequence: TGTGCCAGTAGTGGGACAGGGCTAGGTCAGCCCCAGCATTTT.

The rearrangement links TRBV5-1 to TRBJ2-7; 7 nucleotides align to TRBD1. The V gene's germline CDR1 is SGHRS and CDR2 YFSETQ. V was pared by 7 bases and J by 3 bases, with 4 bases of the junction left unmatched. CDR3 length: 12 amino acids. CDR3 protein: CASARQGYEQYF. CDR3 in DNA: TGCGCCAGCGCCCGACAGGGCTACGAGCAGTACTTC.

The chain couples TRBV6-4 to TRBJ2-5; 14 bases align to TRBD2. This CDR3 has 20 amino acids. With 0 bases clipped from V and 2 bases from J, the junction kept 11 bases outside the gene matches. Looked up from germline, CDR1 is MRHNA and CDR2 is SNTAGT. Written as DNA, the CDR3 is TGTGCCAGCAGTGACTCGACTAGCGGGAGGGGGGTGCCTATGCAAGAGACCCAGTACTTC. This encodes CASSDSTSGRGVPMQETQYF.

The chain joins TRBV3-1 (or the pseudogene TRBV3-2) to TRBJ1-2; D is perhaps TRBD1 (6 bases). The V end was cut by 0 bases, the J end by 0 bases, with 20 bases between. Germline V gene data show CDR1 as LGHDT and CDR2 as YNNKEL (reference sequence). This CDR3 contains 19 residues. In DNA, the CDR3 is TGTGCCAGCAGCCAAGATCTGTTGGTCGGGGGGCGAGCTAACTATGGCTACACCTTC. Its protein is CASSQDLLVGGRANYGYTF.

The rearrangement joins TRBV6-1 to TRBJ1-4; 7 bases line up with TRBD1. The CDR3 covers 17 residues. J lost 4 bases, V lost 4 bases, and 12 bases had no gene match. Germline CDR1 and CDR2: MNHNS and SASEGT. The CDR3 DNA reads as TGTGCCAGCAGTGTATTTTCAGGGGGAACCGGTAATGAAAAACTGTTTTTT. This translates into CASSVFSGGTGNEKLFF.

The chain joins TRBV7-6 to TRBJ2-5, with 8 positions matching TRBD1. Germline CDR1 reads SGHVS; CDR2 reads FNYEAQ. Trimming at V came to 6 bases and at J to 1 base, leaving 7 bases not matched to a gene. The CDR3 is made up of 15 amino acids. The chain's CDR3 is CASSQGAAPQETQYF. As DNA, the CDR3 is TGTGCCAGCAGTCAGGGGGCCGCGCCCCAAGAGACCCAGTACTTC.

This chain links TRBV9 with TRBJ1-1; D is unresolved. Germline V gives CDR1 SGDLS, CDR2 YYNGEE. The V gene lost 4 bases and the J gene lost 2 bases, with 9 bases spanning the gap. The CDR3 length is 13 residues. CDR3 in amino acids: CASSPRGNTEAFF. CDR3 sequence (DNA): TGTGCCAGCAGCCCCCGGGGAAACACTGAAGCTTTCTTT.

This clone was observed a single time. The rearrangement links TRBV7-9 to TRBJ2-1; 8 bases fit TRBD2. The CDR3 consists of 15 residues. Losses at the gene ends were 5 bases for V and 0 bases for J; bases not matched to a gene: 3. Germline V gene lookup returns CDR1 SEHNR and CDR2 FQNEAQ (reference sequence). The CDR3 nucleotides read TGTGCCAGCAGCCGGGGGGGCCCCTCCTACAATGAGCAGTTCTTC. Its protein product is CASSRGGPSYNEQFF.

V and J are TRBV5-1 and TRBJ2-3; 7 bases are shared with TRBD1. This CDR3 contains 15 residues. The germline CDR1 and CDR2 sequences are SGHRS and YFSETQ. V dropped 0 bases and J dropped 4; count of bases not matched to a gene: 5. The CDR3 is CASSLGQGVPDTQYF. The CDR3, as DNA: TGCGCCAGCAGCTTGGGGCAGGGGGTTCCAGATACGCAGTATTTT. Variable domain in full (rest from reference TRBV5-1 and TRBJ2-3): KAGVTQTPRYLIKTRGQQVTLSCSPISGHRSVSWYQQTPGQGLQFLFEYFSETQRNKGNFPGRFSGRQFSNSRSEMNVSTLELGDSALYLCASSLGQGVPDTQYFGPGTRLTVL.

This chain connects TRBV29-1 to TRBJ1-1; possibly TRBD1 for D (6 bases). Looked up from germline, CDR1 is SQVTM and CDR2 is ANQGSEA. The CDR3 runs 13 residues. Trimming pared 6 bases from V and 6 bases from J, leaving 17 bases between. The CDR3 sequence: CSVGQTLYAEAFF. The CDR3 region has the DNA TGCAGCGTCGGACAGACTCTATACGCTGAAGCTTTCTTT.

This chain uses TRBV24-1 with TRBJ2-3; no clear D. Per germline, CDR1 KGHDR and CDR2 SFDVKD. The CDR3 extends over 15 amino acids. Trimming cost V 5 bases and J 3 bases, with 14 bases left between them. This chain's CDR3 is CATSAPNGGTDTQYF. CDR3 DNA: TGTGCCACCAGTGCCCCGAACGGTGGTACAGATACGCAGTATTTT.

The chain is built from TRBV5-1 and TRBJ1-2; 8 nucleotides line up with TRBD1. CDR1 and CDR2 from the germline V gene are SGHRS and YFSETQ. With V trimmed by 0 bases and J by 2 bases, 3 bases remained unmatched. CDR3 size: 15 residues. CDR3 bases: TGCGCCAGCAGCTTGGGGGCAGGGGGCAACTATGGCTACACCTTC. It codes for CASSLGAGGNYGYTF.

This chain joins TRBV19 and TRBJ1-5; 7 nucleotides agree with TRBD1. Germline-derived CDR1 and CDR2 are LNHDA and SQIVND (reference sequence). The V and J ends lost 5 bases and 1 base, in that order; junction bases with no gene match: 5. CDR3 length: 15 amino acids. The CDR3 DNA sequence: TGTGCCAGTAGTGGACGCAGGGGGAGCAATCAGCCCCAGCATTTT. Protein sequence: CASSGRRGSNQPQHF.

The rearrangement uses TRBV15 and TRBJ1-2, with D possibly TRBD1 on 5 matching bases. CDR3 length equals 14 residues. V lost 5 bases and J lost 2, with 12 bases in between. The germline gives CDR1 LNHNV, CDR2 YYDKDF (reference sequence). The DNA of the CDR3 is TGTGCCACCAGCGCCGGGGGGTCAAACTATGGCTACACCTTC. As protein: CATSAGGSNYGYTF. Variable domain in full (rest from reference TRBV15 and TRBJ1-2): DAMVIQNPRYQVTQFGKPVTLSCSQTLNHNVMYWYQQKSSQAPKLLFHYYDKDFNNEADTPDNFQSRRPNTSFCFLDIRSPGLGDTAMYLCATSAGGSNYGYTFGSGTRLTVV.

J is TRBJ1-2 and V is TRBV19; D remains ambiguous. Trimming shortened V by 0 bases and J by 6 bases, and 11 bases separated the two germline ends. Germline CDR1 is LNHDA and CDR2 is SQIVND (reference sequence). The CDR3 sequence is 14 residues long. The CDR3 region is CASSIDTRDNGYTF. CDR3 DNA sequence: TGTGCCAGTAGTATAGACACGAGGGATAATGGCTACACCTTC.

The chain couples TRBV7-2 to TRBJ2-2, with unresolved D. V was pared by 5 bases and J by 1 base, with 11 bases between. The V gene's germline CDR1 is SGHTA and CDR2 FQGNSA. The CDR3 totals 15 residues. CDR3 sequence (DNA): TGTGCCAGCAGCCCCAGGCCCCGGAACACCGGGGAGCTGTTTTTT. Encoded protein: CASSPRPRNTGELFF.

The chain is built from TRBV14 and TRBJ1-3, with D maybe TRBD1 (6 bases). V lost 5 bases to trimming and J lost 2 bases, with 10 bases between them. CDR3 length equals 14 residues. The germline gives CDR1 SGHDN, CDR2 FVKESK. The CDR3 region has the DNA TGTGCCAGCAGCATCAACAGGGCTGGAAACACCATATATTTT. Protein sequence: CASSINRAGNTIYF.

J is TRBJ2-6 and V is TRBV3-1 (or the pseudogene TRBV3-2); D call uncertain. The CDR3 covers 15 residues. The V end was cut by 1 base, the J end by 0 bases, with 4 bases between. The germline V gene has CDR1 LGHDT and CDR2 YNNKEL (reference sequence). CDR3 sequence reads: CASSQGGSGANVLTF. The CDR3 nucleotides read TGTGCCAGCAGCCAAGGCGGCTCTGGGGCCAACGTCCTGACTTTC.

This clone was counted a single time. The chain uses TRBV10-3 and TRBJ1-1; 9 bases align to TRBD1. The germline V gene encodes CDR1 ENHRY and CDR2 SYGVKD. The CDR3 loop spans 12 amino acids. Trimming removed 6 bases from V and 8 bases from J; junction bases left unmatched: 4. The CDR3 reads CAISLTGGEAFF. CDR3 sequence (DNA): TGTGCCATCAGCCTAACAGGGGGCGAAGCTTTCTTT.

The V call is TRBV2, the J call TRBJ2-1; D not certain. This CDR3 spans 12 amino acids. Germline CDR1 SNHLY, CDR2 FYNNEI. V lost 2 bases and J 9 bases, leaving 8 bases between the germline ends. The DNA for the CDR3 is TGTGCCAGCAGTGAAATCGAGGTTGAGCAGTTCTTC. Translating gives CASSEIEVEQFF.

CDR3 sequence reads: CASNLTGYYGYTF. The CDR3 DNA follows: TGCGCCAGCAACTTAACAGGGTACTATGGCTACACCTTC. The chain has TRBV23-1 and TRBJ1-2, with D possibly being TRBD1 (6 bases). TRBV23-1 counts as an open reading frame of uncertain function. The V and J ends lost 7 bases and 3 bases respectively, with 12 bases between them. The CDR3 has 13 residues.

The J gene is TRBJ1-6, the V gene TRBV7-2; D may be TRBD1 (6 bases). The CDR3 is 15 amino acids. The germline V gene has CDR1 SGHTA and CDR2 FQGNSA. V was cut by 0 bases and J by 10 bases, with 13 bases left in between. CDR3 loop: CASSLARQENSPLHF. CDR3 in DNA: TGTGCCAGCAGCTTAGCGAGACAGGAAAACTCACCCCTCCACTTT.